These 9 T cell receptor beta chains were sequenced from one sample in a study of a mutant IDH1 vaccine in newly diagnosed glioma. The antigens of these receptors remain unknown. The time point was: week 11, during vaccination. Topical imiquimod accompanied each vaccine dose, which consisted of 300 ug of mutant IDH1 20-mer peptide. Only in-frame clones appear in the TCRdb table, and some are missing; sequencing was by immunoSEQ multiplex PCR. The sample holds roughly 60,000 clones, less than 85% seen once. The sample consisted of PBMCs, taken from a glioma patient whose treatment included an IDH1 peptide vaccine. These receptors were obtained from a man younger than 40 with glioma.

The chain recombines TRBV19 with TRBJ1-1; 7 bases are a match to TRBD1. The germline V gene encodes CDR1 LNHDA and CDR2 SQIVND (reference sequence). There are 14 residues in the CDR3. V trimming: 4 bases; J trimming: 6 bases; junction bases outside the gene matches: 8. The CDR3 is CASSNTGDLSEAFF. Written as DNA, the CDR3 is TGTGCCAGTAGTAACACAGGGGATCTGTCTGAAGCTTTCTTT.

V and J are TRBV18 and TRBJ1-1; no firm D call. Trimming removed 2 bases at V and 2 bases at J, with 15 bases between. CDR3 size: 16 residues. Germline values: CDR1 KGHSH, CDR2 LQKENI. CDR3 residues: CASSPRAVTLNTEAFF. The DNA for the CDR3 is TGTGCCAGCTCACCAAGGGCAGTTACGCTCAACACTGAAGCTTTCTTT.

In its sample, this clone was seen once. The gene calls are TRBV11-2 and TRBJ1-1; no definite D call. The V end lost 6 bases, the J end lost 7 bases, and 21 bases lay between the germline ends. Germline CDR1 and CDR2: SGHAT and FQNNGV. The length of the CDR3 is 15 residues. CDR3 in DNA: TGTGCCAGCAGTCTCCACCCGGAGGGATTTGGTGAAGCTTTCTTT. It encodes CASSLHPEGFGEAFF.

The gene calls are TRBV28 and TRBJ1-3, with D unresolved. With 2 bases removed from V and 3 bases from J, the gap between germline ends came to 8 bases. Germline lookup yields CDR1 MDHEN and CDR2 SYDVKM. The CDR3 runs to 14 residues. The DNA of the CDR3 is TGTGCCAGCAGTTTACGAGGGAGTGGAAACACCATATATTTT. It is translated as CASSLRGSGNTIYF. Full variable domain (remainder filled in from reference TRBV28 and TRBJ1-3): DVKVTQSSRYLVKRTGEKVFLECVQDMDHENMFWYRQDPGLGLRLIYFSYDVKMKEKGDIPEGYSVSREKKERFSLILESASTNQTSMYLCASSLRGSGNTIYFGEGSWLTVV.

J is TRBJ2-7 and V is TRBV15, with 7 positions matching TRBD1. The V and J ends lost 5 bases and 4 bases, in that order; junction bases with no gene match: 5. Germline V gene data show CDR1 as LNHNV and CDR2 as YYDKDF (reference sequence). This CDR3 has 13 amino acids. Written as DNA, the CDR3 is TGTGCCACCAGCCCGGACAGGCTTTACGAGCAGTACTTC. It encodes CATSPDRLYEQYF.

This chain connects TRBV5-1 to TRBJ2-3; tentative D call: TRBD2 (6 bases). Germline values: CDR1 SGHRS, CDR2 YFSETQ. The CDR3 sequence is 15 residues long. With 4 bases removed from V and 5 bases from J, the gap between germline ends came to 17 bases. CDR3 in amino acids: CASSPIGLTKDTQYF. In DNA, the CDR3 is TGCGCCAGCAGCCCGATTGGACTAACGAAAGATACGCAGTATTTT.

This chain links TRBV4-2 with TRBJ2-1; D is tentatively TRBD1 or TRBD2 (5 bases each). Germline loops: CDR1 LGHNA, CDR2 YNFKEQ. V lost 0 bases to trimming and J lost 8 bases, with 11 bases between them. This CDR3 has 14 residues. CDR3 nucleotides: TGTGCCAGCAGCCAAGATCGGGGACGGGATGAGCAGTTCTTC. It yields the protein CASSQDRGRDEQFF.

This clone occurred a few times. This sequence joins TRBV7-9 and TRBJ1-2; the D is unclear. With 1 base removed from V and 4 bases from J, the gap between germline ends came to 13 bases. Germline V gene data show CDR1 as SEHNR and CDR2 as FQNEAQ (reference sequence). This CDR3 contains 15 residues. CDR3 amino acids: CASSLGQTNTYGYTF. DNA of the CDR3: TGTGCCAGCAGCTTAGGTCAGACTAATACCTATGGCTACACCTTC.

This chain joins TRBV5-1 and TRBJ1-4; 9 nucleotides agree with TRBD1. Per germline, CDR1 SGHRS and CDR2 YFSETQ. The CDR3 sequence is 15 residues long. V gave up 3 bases and J gave up 6 bases; unmatched junction bases: 6. The CDR3, as DNA: TGCGCCAGCAGCTCGACAGGGGGAAGGGATGAAAAACTGTTTTTT. It yields the protein CASSSTGGRDEKLFF.